A selection of T cell receptor beta chains follows, all from one sample in a study of post-analysis software for immune sequencing data. TCRdb analysed the PCR reads with MiXCR anew, one entry per CDR3 protein. The data contain 350,000 to 450,000 distinct CDR3 sequences, 30% to 45% of them seen just once; the ten biggest clones take up 10% to 15%. The sample taken for sequencing was blood. Receptors originate from a girl aged 5 to 17 with multiple sclerosis. The CDR3 runs from the conserved cysteine through the conserved F or W. The order of the fields is J gene, V gene, clone size, D gene, CDR3 DNA, CDR3 protein. The D gene is left open where the match is weak. Size is stated for part of the rows, as once, few or many counts, or as a class when the clone is expanded.

>TRBJ2-7|TRBV20-1|few|NA
TGCAGTGCTAGAGCCTGGTTTGGACAGTTAGCCTACGAGCAGTACTTC
CSARAWFGQLAYEQYF
>TRBJ1-5|TRBV28|few|TRBD1
TGTGCCAGCAGAGAAGGACAGGGAGGTCAGCCCCAGCATTTT
CASREGQGGQPQHF
>TRBJ2-7|TRBV5-1|NA|NA
TGCGCCAGCAGCTGGGACAGCCCGGGGGTCGAGCAGTACTTC
CASSWDSPGVEQYF
>TRBJ1-1|TRBV5-1|NA|NA
TGCGCCAGCAGCAAGGGTCAGGCGTCAACGGACACTGAAGCTTTCTTT
CASSKGQASTDTEAFF
>TRBJ1-2|TRBV4-1|NA|NA
TGCGCCAGCAGCTACCCCATACAGGGCCGGGTGAAGGCCTATGGCTACACCTTC
CASSYPIQGRVKAYGYTF
>TRBJ1-2|TRBV12-3/TRBV12-4|NA|NA
TGTGCCAGCAGCTCCGGGGCCCCCAATCGAGGCACCTTC
CASSSGAPNRGTF
>TRBJ1-4|TRBV27|few|NA
TGTGCCAGCAAAGAAAACAGGGCAATTAGTGAAAAACTGTTTTTT
CASKENRAISEKLFF
>TRBJ2-1|TRBV6-5|NA|NA
TGTGCCAGCCGGGGGCGGGCCTACAATGAGCAGTTCTTC
CASRGRAYNEQFF
>TRBJ2-1|TRBV5-4|NA|NA
TGTGCCAGCAGCCGTCCAGGGACCTACAATGAGCAGTTCTTC
CASSRPGTYNEQFF
>TRBJ1-2|TRBV6-6|NA|NA
TGTGCCAGCAGTTACTCAGGGTGGACCCTTGGTGATGGCTACACCTTC
CASSYSGWTLGDGYTF
>TRBJ1-2|TRBV6-5|NA|NA
TGTGCCAGCAGTGCGTCTGAACGCTATGGCTACACCTTC
CASSASERYGYTF
>TRBJ2-1|TRBV5-1|few|TRBD1
TGCGCCAGCAGCTTTATATCCGGGACAGAAAGCTTCAATGAGCAGTTCTTC
CASSFISGTESFNEQFF
>TRBJ2-1|TRBV12-3/TRBV12-4|NA|NA
TGTGCCAGCAGTCCCCGAACCCACAATGAGCAGTTCTTC
CASSPRTHNEQFF
>TRBJ2-3|TRBV2|NA|TRBD1
TGTGCCAGCATGACGGGACAGGAGTTCCTCAAGGATACGCAGTATTTT
CASMTGQEFLKDTQYF
>TRBJ1-1|TRBV6-1|NA|NA
TGTGCCAGCAGTCCGCGACACAACACTGAAGCTTTCTTT
CASSPRHNTEAFF
>TRBJ2-7|TRBV27|NA|TRBD2
TGTGCCAGCAGCACCTTAGCGGGGGGGCTCCCTTACGAGCAGTACTTC
CASSTLAGGLPYEQYF
>TRBJ2-4|TRBV12-3/TRBV12-4|NA|NA
TGTGCCAGCGGCCTTTTTAACATTCAGTACTTC
CASGLFNIQYF
>TRBJ2-3|TRBV12-3/TRBV12-4|NA|TRBD1
TGTGCCAGCAGTTTAGCGCGGCCAGGGGGCGCGGGAGATACGCAGTATTTT
CASSLARPGGAGDTQYF
>TRBJ2-3|TRBV4-1|few|NA
TGCGCCAGCAGCCAGGAGGGGGGCACAGATACGCAGTATTTT
CASSQEGGTDTQYF
>TRBJ2-5|TRBV20-1|NA|NA
TGCAGTGCCCCGGAAGGGCAAGAGACCCAGTACTTC
CSAPEGQETQYF
>TRBJ2-3|TRBV5-6|few|NA
TGTGCCAGCAGCTTGGCCGAGAGTTGGACTAGCACAGATACGCAGTATTTT
CASSLAESWTSTDTQYF
>TRBJ1-5|TRBV12-3/TRBV12-4|NA|TRBD1
TGTGCCAGCAGTTTCGGGCTAACCGGGACAGGGGCTCAGCCCCAGCATTTT
CASSFGLTGTGAQPQHF
>TRBJ1-2|TRBV7-9|NA|TRBD1
TGTGCCAGCAGCCCCGGACAGGTTATATATGGCTACACCTTC
CASSPGQVIYGYTF
>TRBJ2-3|TRBV20-1|once|NA
TGCAGTGCTCTAGGGGTAGATACGCAGTATTTT
CSALGVDTQYF
>TRBJ1-1|TRBV28|few|NA
TGTGCCAGCAGTTCTCCGATTAACAGGGTGAACACTGAAGCTTTCTTT
CASSSPINRVNTEAFF
>TRBJ2-4|TRBV20-1|NA|TRBD2
TGCAGTGCTAGAGATAGCGGGGGGGCCGTAAACATTCAGTACTTC
CSARDSGGAVNIQYF
>TRBJ2-1|TRBV30|NA|NA
TGTGCCTGGAGTTCAACACCGGGACCCGGGCAGTTCTTC
CAWSSTPGPGQFF
>TRBJ1-2|TRBV6-1|NA|NA
TGTGCCAGCAGTGAAGAAAGGATACGGGGCTACACCTTC
CASSEERIRGYTF
>TRBJ2-3|TRBV7-3|few|TRBD2
TGTGCCAGCAGCTTCCGGACTAGCGGGGCCACTAGCACAGATACGCAGTATTTT
CASSFRTSGATSTDTQYF
>TRBJ1-3|TRBV20-1|NA|NA
TGCAGTGCTAGTGATCCCGGGGCCTACTCTGGAAACACCATATATTTT
CSASDPGAYSGNTIYF
>TRBJ1-1|TRBV5-8|NA|NA
TGTGCCACCGCACGGAGGACCTACACTGAAGCTTTCTTT
CATARRTYTEAFF
>TRBJ1-2|TRBV27|NA|NA
TGTGCCAGCAGTACCTACAGGGATAACTATGGCTACACCTTC
CASSTYRDNYGYTF
>TRBJ2-3|TRBV3-1|few|TRBD1
TGTGCCAGCAGCCGAAGGGGGCAGAACACAGATACGCAGTATTTT
CASSRRGQNTDTQYF
>TRBJ2-7|TRBV25-1|NA|TRBD2
TGTGCCAGCAGTGATTGGGCTAGCGGGGGATACGAGCAGTACTTC
CASSDWASGGYEQYF
>TRBJ1-1|TRBV6-5|once|NA
TGTGCCAGCAGTCCCTACAGGGACGGGGTCACTGAAGCTTTCTTT
CASSPYRDGVTEAFF
>TRBJ1-2|TRBV20-1|few|NA
TGCAGTGCTAGAGATCGGGTCTCTAACTATGGCTACACCTTC
CSARDRVSNYGYTF
>TRBJ2-3|TRBV7-3|NA|TRBD2
TGTGCCAGCAGTATCGTTAGCGGGGGCACAGATACGCAGTATTTT
CASSIVSGGTDTQYF
>TRBJ2-3|TRBV14|NA|NA
TGTGCCAGCAGCCAAGATTGGTCACCCGGGGGTACGCAGTATTTT
CASSQDWSPGGTQYF
>TRBJ1-5|TRBV28|NA|NA
TGTGCCAGCAGTTTAGGCACGGTGCAGGGACCCCAGCATTTT
CASSLGTVQGPQHF
>TRBJ2-7|TRBV7-6|NA|TRBD1
TGTGCCAGCAGCTATGCTTACAGGGGGGTAAAGAACGAGCAGTACTTC
CASSYAYRGVKNEQYF
>TRBJ2-7|TRBV3-1|NA|NA
TGTGCCAGCAGCCGGAGATCCTACGAGCAGTACTTC
CASSRRSYEQYF
>TRBJ1-2|TRBV7-2|NA|TRBD1
TGTGCCAGCAGCTCTTACAGGGGGGGTTACTATGGCTACACCTTC
CASSSYRGGYYGYTF
>TRBJ2-4|TRBV30|once|NA
TGTGCCTGGAGTTCGGGGGACGGCAAAAACATTCAGTACTTC
CAWSSGDGKNIQYF
>TRBJ2-3|TRBV5-1|NA|NA
TGCGCCAGCAGCTTCGACGGGGGATCTAGCACAGATACGCAGTATTTT
CASSFDGGSSTDTQYF
>TRBJ2-7|TRBV10-3|NA|NA
TGTGCCATCAGGGGGGGGATCGGACAGGCCAACTACGAGCAGTACTTC
CAIRGGIGQANYEQYF
>TRBJ2-7|TRBV28|NA|NA
TGTGCCAGCAGTTTACCATCTACCTACGAGCAGTACTTC
CASSLPSTYEQYF
>TRBJ2-1|TRBV5-1|many|NA
TGCGCCAGCAGGTCAGACAGCACCTCCTACAATGAGCAGTTCTTC
CASRSDSTSYNEQFF
>TRBJ2-1|TRBV9|NA|TRBD2
TGTGCCAGCAGCGCGGGACTAGCGGGGGGGCTATTTATCAATGAGCAGTTCTTC
CASSAGLAGGLFINEQFF
>TRBJ2-2|TRBV12-3/TRBV12-4|once|TRBD1
TGTGCCAGCAGTTTAGGGACAGGGGACACCGGGGAGCTGTTTTTT
CASSLGTGDTGELFF
>TRBJ2-3|TRBV20-1|NA|NA
TGCAGTGCTCATCTACAGGATACGCAGTATTTT
CSAHLQDTQYF
>TRBJ2-3|TRBV18|NA|NA
TGTGCCAGCCCTAGGGGGTTCGGCACAGATACGCAGTATTTT
CASPRGFGTDTQYF
>TRBJ2-3|TRBV7-2|NA|NA
TGTGCCAGCAGGGGGGCTGTTAGGGATACGCAGTATTTT
CASRGAVRDTQYF
>TRBJ2-3|TRBV20-1|NA|NA
TGCAGTGCTAGAGATCTAGCCGCGCAGTATTTT
CSARDLAAQYF
>TRBJ2-3|TRBV29-1|NA|TRBD2
TGCAGCGTTCTAGCGGGAGTCGCTAGCACAGATACGCAGTATTTT
CSVLAGVASTDTQYF
>TRBJ2-3|TRBV29-1|NA|NA
TGCAGCGTTGGACCGGGGACCGATACGCAGTATTTT
CSVGPGTDTQYF